The 9 T cell receptor beta chains reported below all come from one sample, sequenced in a study of blood T cell repertoires in COVID-19. Assay: immunoSEQ multiplex PCR; the TCRdb copy retains only in-frame clones and omits some. Here the sample spans about 300,000 clones, approximately 84% being singletons. Sequencing used peripheral blood. The receptors were sampled from a human donor with COVID-19, enrolled during active disease. The donor label of this sample is uncertain.

The chain couples TRBV24-1 to TRBJ2-1; 8 nucleotides agree with TRBD2. The CDR3 spans 15 residues. Germline values: CDR1 KGHDR, CDR2 SFDVKD. V shed 3 bases and J 10 bases; nucleotides not matched to a gene: 10. The chain's CDR3 is CATSDTGTSLREQFF. As DNA, the CDR3 is TGTGCCACCAGTGATACCGGGACTAGTTTACGGGAGCAGTTCTTC.

This chain uses TRBV7-9 with TRBJ2-3, with 8 bases that match TRBD1. This CDR3 contains 16 residues. The germline V gene has CDR1 SEHNR and CDR2 FQNEAQ (reference sequence). The trim removed 2 bases at V and 2 bases at J, leaving 6 bases unmatched. CDR3 coding DNA: TGTGCCAGCAGCTTACTTGGGACAGGCATCACAGATACGCAGTATTTT. This codes for CASSLLGTGITDTQYF.

This rearrangement joins TRBV18 to TRBJ1-3; 10 positions agree with TRBD1. The CDR3 loop spans 18 amino acids. V lost 3 bases, J lost 0 bases, and 8 bases stayed unmatched. In germline, CDR1 is KGHSH, CDR2 LQKENI. CDR3 loop: CASSPRGTGDFSGNTIYF. The CDR3 region has the DNA TGTGCCAGCTCACCCCGAGGGACAGGGGATTTCTCTGGAAACACCATATATTTT.

V and J are TRBV9 and TRBJ2-7, with 9 bases matching TRBD1. The CDR3 covers 14 residues. V gave up 3 bases and J gave up 6 bases; unmatched junction bases: 7. Germline loops: CDR1 SGDLS, CDR2 YYNGEE. The CDR3 coding sequence is TGTGCCAGCAGCGCGTCCGGGACAGGGTCCGAGCAGTACTTC. It yields the protein CASSASGTGSEQYF. Using reference TRBV9 and TRBJ2-7 for the parts outside the CDR3, the full variable domain is DSGVTQTPKHLITATGQRVTLRCSPRSGDLSVYWYQQSLDQGLQFLIQYYNGEERAKGNILERFSAQQFPDLHSELNLSSLELGDSALYFCASSASGTGSEQYFGPGTRLTVT.

The V gene is TRBV11-3, the J gene TRBJ2-3; TRBD2 matches 9 bases. This CDR3 has 17 amino acids. Germline CDR1 and CDR2: SGHNT and YENEEA. After removal of 2 bases from V and 3 bases from J, the junction contained 9 bases not matched to a gene. CDR3 in DNA: TGTGCCAGCAGCTTACCCCAGGGGAGCGGGAGGACAGATACGCAGTATTTT. It is translated as CASSLPQGSGRTDTQYF.

The rearrangement joins TRBV28 to TRBJ1-2; perhaps TRBD1 as D (6 bases). Germline CDR1 and CDR2: MDHEN and SYDVKM. The ends were cut back, 7 bases at V and 5 bases at J, with 20 bases in the middle. CDR3 length: 15 residues. CDR3 sequence: CASIDPARGFYGYTF. The CDR3 DNA reads as TGTGCCAGCATTGATCCTGCCAGGGGATTTTATGGCTACACCTTC.

J is TRBJ2-2 and V is TRBV21-1; TRBD2 is taken as the D call from the table, unchecked against the DNA. TRBV21-1 is labeled a pseudogene. The CDR3 consists of 15 residues. CDR3 protein: CASSKTSRNTGELFF. The CDR3 DNA sequence: TGTGCCAGCAGCAAAACTAGCCGGAACACCGGGGAGCTGTTTTTT.

The chain recombines TRBV27 with TRBJ2-5; D is perhaps TRBD1 (6 bases). CDR1 is MNHEY, CDR2 SMNVEV, per germline (reference sequence). CDR3 size: 15 residues. The V end was cut by 4 bases, the J end by 5 bases, with 17 bases between. The CDR3 here is CASSSFEGGFETQYF. The DNA of the CDR3 is TGTGCCAGCAGTTCCTTCGAAGGGGGATTCGAGACCCAGTACTTC.

The chain joins TRBV11-3 to TRBJ2-2, with a weak D call TRBD2 (5 bases). CDR1 is SGHNT, CDR2 YENEEA, per germline. This CDR3 has 13 residues. V shed 4 bases and J shed 6 bases, with 9 bases lying between them. DNA for the CDR3: TGTGCCAGCAGCTCTAGCCCAGCCGGGGAGCTGTTTTTT. Its protein is CASSSSPAGELFF.